This T cell receptor (beta chain) comes out of a study of early T cells in non-severe SARS-CoV-2 infection. This clonotype is medium-sized (0.01 to 0.1%) within its sample. TCRdb redid the calling of the 5' RACE reads with MiXCR, one entry per CDR3 protein. The profile shows fewer than 9,500 distinct CDR3 sequences, about 5% of them singletons. Trimming took off 2 bases at V and 0 bases at J, with 13 bases between the two ends. The CDR3 extends over 16 amino acids. The germline V gene has CDR1 MNHEY and CDR2 SVGAGI. The TCR sequence derives from an adult who was a healthcare worker with PCR-confirmed SARS-CoV-2 infection or an uninfected control (not recorded which). This chain connects TRBV6-5 to TRBJ1-1, with a possible D match to TRBD1 (5 bases). The sample taken for sequencing was whole blood. CDR3 loop: CASSYLGGTMNTEAFF. The CDR3 nucleotides read TGTGCCAGCAGTTACCTTGGGGGAACCATGAACACTGAAGCTTTCTTT.